Below are 12 T cell receptor beta chains sequenced from a single sample in a study of shared clonotypes between healthy human individuals. TCRdb keeps only in-frame clones here, not all; method: immunoSEQ multiplex PCR. The data show 950,000 to 1,300,000 clones, with about 70% seen just once and about 1.5% held by the top ten. The source material was memory CD4+ T cells sorted from blood. Subset in this sample: CD45RA-negative fraction. The receptors were gathered from a man aged 18 to 30 in good health.

The table lists this clone with a count of one. The rearrangement uses TRBV7-6 and TRBJ2-5, with D possibly being TRBD1 (6 bases). Per the germline V gene, CDR1 is SGHVS and CDR2 is FNYEAQ. Trimming took 1 base from V and 6 from J, leaving 15 bases between them. The CDR3 covers 15 residues. CDR3 in DNA: TGTGCCAGCAGCTTAGGGGGGCACACCGGACAGACCCAGTACTTC. Its protein is CASSLGGHTGQTQYF. The full variable domain, its missing parts supplied by reference TRBV7-6 and TRBJ2-5, is GAGVSQSPRYKVTKRGQDVALRCDPISGHVSLYWYRQALGQGPEFLTYFNYEAQQDKSGLPNDRFSAERPEGSISTLTIQRTEQRDSAMYRCASSLGGHTGQTQYFGPGTRLLVL.

V is TRBV7-2 and J is TRBJ1-5; 8 bases are a match to TRBD1. From germline, CDR1 is SGHTA and CDR2 FQGNSA. V shed 5 bases and J 8 bases; nucleotides not matched to a gene: 5. The CDR3 consists of 13 residues. The CDR3 sequence is CASSPDRAKPQHF. The DNA for the CDR3 is TGTGCCAGCAGCCCGGACAGGGCTAAGCCCCAGCATTTT.

In its sample, this clone was seen once. The same CDR3 arises from other DNA sequences in this sample as well. Here the CDR3 DNA reads TGTGCCAGCAGCTTAGTCGGCCAAGAGACCCAGTACTTC. This encodes CASSLVGQETQYF. The chain links TRBV7-2 to TRBJ2-5; no definite D call. Per germline, CDR1 SGHTA and CDR2 FQGNSA. Trimming stripped 1 base from V and 1 base from J, with 4 bases between. The CDR3 contains 13 residues.

With respect to this clone: One base away lies a much larger clone, so this may be a sequencing read error. Other DNA sequences in the same sample also yield this CDR3. The rearrangement uses TRBV6-5 and TRBJ1-1; no clear D. CDR1 is MNHEY, CDR2 SVGAGI, per germline. CDR3 length equals 12 residues. V was pared by 4 bases and J by 4 bases, with 7 bases between. Here the CDR3 reads CASSSPGTEAFF. CDR3 nucleotides: TGTGCCAGCAGTTCCCCCGGCACTGAAGCTTTCTTT.

V is TRBV2 and J is TRBJ1-5, with 9 nucleotides matching TRBD1. The CDR3 extends over 19 amino acids. Germline loops: CDR1 SNHLY, CDR2 FYNNEI. With 4 bases clipped from V and 0 bases from J, the junction kept 13 bases outside the gene matches. Written as DNA, the CDR3 is TGTGCCAGCAGTGGAAGTCCGGGACAGGGTCGGGCTAGCAATCAGCCCCAGCATTTT. Amino acid sequence: CASSGSPGQGRASNQPQHF.

This chain joins TRBV27 and TRBJ2-7, with D possibly being TRBD1 or TRBD2 (7 bases each). The V end lost 3 bases, the J end lost 2 bases, and 14 bases lay between the germline ends. CDR1 is MNHEY and CDR2 is SMNVEV in the germline V gene (reference sequence). This CDR3 contains 15 residues. The CDR3 here is CASSLGQGGTYEQYF. The CDR3 nucleotides are TGTGCCAGCAGTTTGGGGCAGGGGGGGACCTACGAGCAGTACTTC.

This chain joins TRBV23-1 and TRBJ1-2; 9 nucleotides agree with TRBD1. TRBV23-1 is an open reading frame, and its role is uncertain. The CDR3 sequence is 16 residues long. Germline trimming cut 0 bases from V and 4 bases from J; bases unmatched to any gene: 6. In DNA form, the CDR3 reads TGCGCCAGCAGTCAATCGGGTAGGGGACAGGGCTATGGCTACACCTTC. The encoded protein is CASSQSGRGQGYGYTF.

The chain is built from TRBV6-5 and TRBJ1-5; D is possibly TRBD1 (6 bases). Trimming shortened V by 6 bases and J by 4 bases, and 16 bases separated the two germline ends. Germline CDR1 and CDR2: MNHEY and SVGAGI. The CDR3 runs 15 residues. The CDR3 DNA sequence: TGTGCCAGCAGCCGGGGGGGGGCTGGTAATCAGCCCCAGCATTTT. It encodes CASSRGGAGNQPQHF.

The rearrangement links TRBV28 to TRBJ1-5, with TRBD1 identical over 8 bases. After removal of 6 bases from V and 7 bases from J, the junction contained 11 bases not matched to a gene. There are 15 residues in the CDR3. Per germline, CDR1 MDHEN and CDR2 SYDVKM. CDR3 in amino acids: CASSQSAGGVQPQHF. CDR3 nucleotides: TGTGCCAGCAGCCAATCGGCAGGGGGCGTGCAGCCCCAGCATTTT.

This chain connects TRBV5-1 to TRBJ2-1; D is perhaps TRBD1 (6 bases). V was shortened by 2 bases and J by 8 bases, with 14 bases between the two germline ends. Germline V gene lookup returns CDR1 SGHRS and CDR2 YFSETQ. The CDR3 is 14 residues long. The CDR3 protein is CASSLVGRGDEQFF. DNA for the CDR3: TGCGCCAGCAGCTTAGTCGGCAGGGGAGATGAGCAGTTCTTC.

The rearrangement links TRBV15 to TRBJ2-7; D is possibly TRBD1 (5 bases). Trimming stripped 3 bases from V and 3 bases from J, with 15 bases between. CDR1 and CDR2 (germline): LNHNV, YYDKDF (reference sequence). CDR3 length equals 15 residues. CDR3 nucleotide sequence: TGTGCCACCAGCAGCAACAAGGGGCCTTTCTACGAGCAGTACTTC. This gives the protein CATSSNKGPFYEQYF. The full variable domain, completed using reference TRBV15 and TRBJ2-7, is DAMVIQNPRYQVTQFGKPVTLSCSQTLNHNVMYWYQQKSSQAPKLLFHYYDKDFNNEADTPDNFQSRRPNTSFCFLDIRSPGLGDTAMYLCATSSNKGPFYEQYFGPGTRLTVT.

A few counts support this clone. The genes are TRBV7-9 and TRBJ2-1, with TRBD2 as a possible D gene (6 bases). The V gene lost 1 base and the J gene lost 4 bases, with 8 bases spanning the gap. The CDR3 covers 14 residues. Germline V CDR1 and CDR2: SEHNR, FQNEAQ (reference sequence). The CDR3 coding sequence is TGTGCCAGCAGCTTAGGTGGGGGGTACAATGAGCAGTTCTTC. This gives the protein CASSLGGGYNEQFF.